The clone carrying this T cell receptor (beta chain) was picked up many times. This entry comes from a study of T cells in Graves' hyperthyroidism and ophthalmopathy. TCR beta CDR3 regions were amplified from RNA transcripts. RT-PCR in the first round (using the HTBI primer set) targeted the TCR CDR3. TCRdb redid the calling of the multiplex PCR reads with MiXCR, one entry per CDR3 protein. The sample lists under 130,000 distinct CDR3 sequences; around 50% were seen once. Pregnant or lactating patients were excluded, as were those with uncontrolled infection or other autoimmune disease. This CDR3 comprises 15 residues. V lost 1 base, J lost 4 bases, and 3 bases stayed unmatched. Per the germline V gene, CDR1 is SGHAT and CDR2 is FQNNGV.

The chain employs TRBV11-2 and TRBJ2-7, with 11 bases aligning to TRBD1. The specimen was blood. The source is a middle-aged man with Graves' hyperthyroidism. CDR3 in DNA: TGTGCCAGCAGCTTAGTAGGGACAGGGGGATACGAGCAGTACTTC. Protein product: CASSLVGTGGYEQYF.